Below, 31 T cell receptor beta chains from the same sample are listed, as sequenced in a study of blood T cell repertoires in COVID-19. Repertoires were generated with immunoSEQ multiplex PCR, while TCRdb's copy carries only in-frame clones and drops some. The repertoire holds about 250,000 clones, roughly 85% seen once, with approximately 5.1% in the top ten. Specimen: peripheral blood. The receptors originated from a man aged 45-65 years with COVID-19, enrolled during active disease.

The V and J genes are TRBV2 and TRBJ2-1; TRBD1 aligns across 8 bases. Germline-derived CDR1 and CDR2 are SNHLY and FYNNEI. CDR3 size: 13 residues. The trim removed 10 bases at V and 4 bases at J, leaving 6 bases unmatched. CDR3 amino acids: CATDRGFYNEQFF. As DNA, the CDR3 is TGTGCCACTGACAGGGGTTTTTACAATGAGCAGTTCTTC.

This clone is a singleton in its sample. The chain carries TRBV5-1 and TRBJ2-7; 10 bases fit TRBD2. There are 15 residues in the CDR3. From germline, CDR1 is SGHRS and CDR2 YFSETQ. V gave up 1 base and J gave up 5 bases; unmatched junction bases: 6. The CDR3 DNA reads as TGCGCCAGCAGCTTGAGGGCTAGCGGGGGACACGAGCAGTACTTC. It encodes CASSLRASGGHEQYF.

CDR3 residues: CAGRPLFAEAFF. In DNA form, the CDR3 reads TGTGCCGGCCGCCCTCTTTTCGCTGAAGCTTTCTTT. The chain is built from TRBV30 and TRBJ1-1; D gene uncertain. Germline V gene sequence: CDR1 GTSNPN, CDR2 SVGIG (reference sequence). The CDR3 is made up of 12 amino acids. V lost 8 bases, J lost 6 bases, and 16 bases lay in between. The complete variable domain, with remaining parts taken from reference TRBV30 and TRBJ1-1, reads SQTIHQWPATLVQPVGSPLSLECTVEGTSNPNLYWYRQAAGRGLQLLFYSVGIGQISSEVPQNLSASRPQDRQFILSSKKLLLSDSGFYLCAGRPLFAEAFFGQGTRLTVV.

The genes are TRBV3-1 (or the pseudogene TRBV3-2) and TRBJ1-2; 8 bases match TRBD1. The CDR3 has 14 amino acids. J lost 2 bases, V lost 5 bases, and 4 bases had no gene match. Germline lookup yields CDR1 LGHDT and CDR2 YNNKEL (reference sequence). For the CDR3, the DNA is TGTGCCAGCAGCGATACAGGGGGAAACTATGGCTACACCTTC. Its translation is CASSDTGGNYGYTF.

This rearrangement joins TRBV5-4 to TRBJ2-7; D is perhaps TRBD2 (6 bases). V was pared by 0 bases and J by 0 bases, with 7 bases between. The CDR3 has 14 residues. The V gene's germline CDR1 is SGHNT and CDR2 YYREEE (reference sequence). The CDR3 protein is CASSLGLDSYEQYF. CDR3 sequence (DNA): TGTGCCAGCAGCTTGGGACTAGACTCCTACGAGCAGTACTTC.

As DNA, the CDR3 is TGTGCCAGCAGCTTGACCGGAGAGATCTACGAGCAGTACTTC. This translates into CASSLTGEIYEQYF. This chain connects TRBV5-6 to TRBJ2-7; no reliable D call. Looked up from germline, CDR1 is SGHDT and CDR2 is YYEEEE. The CDR3 runs to 14 residues. V was trimmed by 1 base and J by 3 bases, leaving 11 bases between them.

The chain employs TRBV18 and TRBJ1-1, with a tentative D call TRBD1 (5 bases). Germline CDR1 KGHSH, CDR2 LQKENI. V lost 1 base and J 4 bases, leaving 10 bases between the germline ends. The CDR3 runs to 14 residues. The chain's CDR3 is CASSPRGSGTEAFF. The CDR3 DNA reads TGTGCCAGCTCACCACGGGGCTCGGGCACTGAAGCTTTCTTT.

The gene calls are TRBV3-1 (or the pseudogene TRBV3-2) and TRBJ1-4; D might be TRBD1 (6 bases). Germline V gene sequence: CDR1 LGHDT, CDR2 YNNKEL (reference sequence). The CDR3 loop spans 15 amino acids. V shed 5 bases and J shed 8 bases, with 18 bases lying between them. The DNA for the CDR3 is TGTGCCAGCAGCAACCGTTACAGGGTTGGGGAAAAACTGTTTTTT. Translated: CASSNRYRVGEKLFF.

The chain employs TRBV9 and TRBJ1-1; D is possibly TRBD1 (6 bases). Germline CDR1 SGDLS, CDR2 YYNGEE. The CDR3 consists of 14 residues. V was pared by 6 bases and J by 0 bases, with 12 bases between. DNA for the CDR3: TGTGCCAGCACCCCAGGGGAGATGAACACTGAAGCTTTCTTT. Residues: CASTPGEMNTEAFF.

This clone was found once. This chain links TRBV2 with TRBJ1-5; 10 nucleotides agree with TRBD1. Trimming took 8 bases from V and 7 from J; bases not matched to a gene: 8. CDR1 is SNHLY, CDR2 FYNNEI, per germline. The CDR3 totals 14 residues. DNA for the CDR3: TGTGCCAGCCTCGGACAGGGGGTAAGGCAGCCCCAGCATTTT. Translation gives CASLGQGVRQPQHF.

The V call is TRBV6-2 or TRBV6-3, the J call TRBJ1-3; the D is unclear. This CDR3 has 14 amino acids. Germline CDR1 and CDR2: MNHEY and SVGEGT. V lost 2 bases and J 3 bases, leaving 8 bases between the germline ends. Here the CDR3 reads CASSYLTGGNTIYF. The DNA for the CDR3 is TGTGCCAGCAGTTACCTAACGGGTGGAAACACCATATATTTT.

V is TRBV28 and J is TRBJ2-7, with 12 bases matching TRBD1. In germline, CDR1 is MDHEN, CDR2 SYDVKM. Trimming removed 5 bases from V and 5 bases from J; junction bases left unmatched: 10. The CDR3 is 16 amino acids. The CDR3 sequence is CASSGSLGTGGHEQYF. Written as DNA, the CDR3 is TGTGCCAGCAGTGGCTCCCTGGGGACAGGGGGCCACGAGCAGTACTTC.

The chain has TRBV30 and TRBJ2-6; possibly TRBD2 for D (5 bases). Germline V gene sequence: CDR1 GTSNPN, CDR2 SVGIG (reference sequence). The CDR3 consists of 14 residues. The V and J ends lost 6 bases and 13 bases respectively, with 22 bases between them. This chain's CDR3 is CACSRPGSSRVLTF. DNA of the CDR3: TGTGCCTGTTCCCGCCCGGGATCATCCAGGGTCCTGACTTTC. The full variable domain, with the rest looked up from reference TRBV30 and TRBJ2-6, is SQTIHQWPATLVQPVGSPLSLECTVEGTSNPNLYWYRQAAGRGLQLLFYSVGIGQISSEVPQNLSASRPQDRQFILSSKKLLLSDSGFYLCACSRPGSSRVLTFGAGSRLTVL.

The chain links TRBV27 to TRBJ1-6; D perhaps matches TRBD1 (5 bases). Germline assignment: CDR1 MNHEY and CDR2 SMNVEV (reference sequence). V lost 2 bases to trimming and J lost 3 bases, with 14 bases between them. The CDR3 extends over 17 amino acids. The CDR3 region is CASSLRPGANYNSPLHF. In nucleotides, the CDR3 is TGTGCCAGCAGTTTAAGGCCTGGGGCAAACTATAATTCACCCCTCCACTTT.

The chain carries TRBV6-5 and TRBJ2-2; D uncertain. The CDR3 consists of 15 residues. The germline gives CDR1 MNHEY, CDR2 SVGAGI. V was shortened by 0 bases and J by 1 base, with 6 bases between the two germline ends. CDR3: CASSYSSRNTGELFF. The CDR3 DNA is TGTGCCAGCAGTTACTCTAGCAGGAACACCGGGGAGCTGTTTTTT.

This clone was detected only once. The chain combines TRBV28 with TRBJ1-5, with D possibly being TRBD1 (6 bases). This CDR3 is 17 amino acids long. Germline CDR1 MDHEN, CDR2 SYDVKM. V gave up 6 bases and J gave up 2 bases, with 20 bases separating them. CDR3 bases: TGTGCCAGCAGACGTGTTACAGGGAGAATGGGCAATCAGCCCCAGCATTTT. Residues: CASRRVTGRMGNQPQHF.

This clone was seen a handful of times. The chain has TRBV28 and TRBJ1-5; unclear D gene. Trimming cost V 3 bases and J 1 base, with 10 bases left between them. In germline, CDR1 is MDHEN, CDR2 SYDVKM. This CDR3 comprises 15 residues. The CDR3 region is CASSFGEASNQPQHF. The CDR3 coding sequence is TGTGCCAGCAGTTTCGGGGAGGCAAGCAATCAGCCCCAGCATTTT.

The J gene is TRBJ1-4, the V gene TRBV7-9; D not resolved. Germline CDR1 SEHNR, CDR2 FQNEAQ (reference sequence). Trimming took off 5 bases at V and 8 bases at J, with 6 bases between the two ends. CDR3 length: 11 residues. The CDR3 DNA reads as TGTGCCAGCAGCCCCGGGGAAAAACTGTTTTTT. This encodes CASSPGEKLFF.

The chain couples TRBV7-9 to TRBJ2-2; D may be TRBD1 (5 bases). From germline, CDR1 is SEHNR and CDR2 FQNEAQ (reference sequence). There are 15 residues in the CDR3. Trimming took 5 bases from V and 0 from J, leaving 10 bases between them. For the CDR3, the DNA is TGTGCCAGCAGCACCTGGACATCGAACACCGGGGAGCTGTTTTTT. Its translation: CASSTWTSNTGELFF.

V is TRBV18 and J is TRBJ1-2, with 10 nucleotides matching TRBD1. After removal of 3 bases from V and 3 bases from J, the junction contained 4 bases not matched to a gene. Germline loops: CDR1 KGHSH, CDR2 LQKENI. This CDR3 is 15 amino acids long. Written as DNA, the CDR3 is TGTGCCAGCTCACCTGGACAGGGGGAGCACTATGGCTACACCTTC. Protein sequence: CASSPGQGEHYGYTF.

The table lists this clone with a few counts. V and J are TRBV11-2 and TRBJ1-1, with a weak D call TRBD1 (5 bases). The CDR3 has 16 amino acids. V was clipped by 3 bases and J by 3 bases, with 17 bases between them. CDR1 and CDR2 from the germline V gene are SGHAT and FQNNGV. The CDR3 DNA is TGTGCCAGCAGCTTTATCTCAGGGAATACGGACACTGAAGCTTTCTTT. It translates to CASSFISGNTDTEAFF.

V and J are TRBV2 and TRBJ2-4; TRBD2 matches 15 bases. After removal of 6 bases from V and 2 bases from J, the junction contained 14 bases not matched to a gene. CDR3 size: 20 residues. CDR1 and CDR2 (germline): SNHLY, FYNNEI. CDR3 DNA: TGTGCCAGCAGAGATCCGGGACTAGCGGGGGGCCGTTCCTCCAAAAACATTCAGTACTTC. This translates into CASRDPGLAGGRSSKNIQYF.

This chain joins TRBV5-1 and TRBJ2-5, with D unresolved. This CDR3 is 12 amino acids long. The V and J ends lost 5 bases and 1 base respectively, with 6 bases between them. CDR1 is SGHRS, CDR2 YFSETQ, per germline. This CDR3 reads CASRRSQETQYF. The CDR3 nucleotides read TGCGCCAGCAGACGGTCCCAAGAGACCCAGTACTTC. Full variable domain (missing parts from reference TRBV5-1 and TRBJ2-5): KAGVTQTPRYLIKTRGQQVTLSCSPISGHRSVSWYQQTPGQGLQFLFEYFSETQRNKGNFPGRFSGRQFSNSRSEMNVSTLELGDSALYLCASRRSQETQYFGPGTRLLVL.

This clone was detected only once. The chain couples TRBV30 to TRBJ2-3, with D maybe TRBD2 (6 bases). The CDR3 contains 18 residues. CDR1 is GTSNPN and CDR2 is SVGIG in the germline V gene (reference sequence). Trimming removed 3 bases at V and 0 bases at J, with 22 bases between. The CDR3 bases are TGTGCCTGGAGCCTCCAAGAACGCGGGGCGCCAAGCACAGATACGCAGTATTTT. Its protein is CAWSLQERGAPSTDTQYF.

CDR3: CASSDVGGLTNYGYTF. The CDR3 coding sequence is TGTGCCAGCAGTGACGTTGGGGGCTTAACTAACTATGGCTACACCTTC. The chain carries TRBV2 and TRBJ1-2; D possibly corresponds to TRBD1 (6 bases). Germline CDR1 and CDR2: SNHLY and FYNNEI. The CDR3 extends over 16 amino acids. V gave up 3 bases and J gave up 0 bases, with 14 bases separating them. Based on the CDR3 plus reference TRBV2 and TRBJ1-2, the full variable domain is EPEVTQTPSHQVTQMGQEVILRCVPISNHLYFYWYRQILGQKVEFLVSFYNNEISEKSEIFDDQFSVERPDGSNFTLKIRSTKLEDSAMYFCASSDVGGLTNYGYTFGSGTRLTVV.

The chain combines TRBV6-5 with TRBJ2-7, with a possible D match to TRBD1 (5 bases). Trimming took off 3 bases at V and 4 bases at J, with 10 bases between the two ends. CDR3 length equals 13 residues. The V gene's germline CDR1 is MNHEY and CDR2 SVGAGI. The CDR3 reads CASSYRGQYEQYF. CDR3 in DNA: TGTGCCAGCAGTTATAGGGGTCAGTACGAGCAGTACTTC.

CDR3 DNA: TGTGCCAGCAGCCCTACTCCGACAGGGAAGGGGGCAATTGGGGCCAACGTCCTGACTTTC. It codes for CASSPTPTGKGAIGANVLTF. The chain recombines TRBV9 with TRBJ2-6; TRBD1 matches 7 bases. The V gene's germline CDR1 is SGDLS and CDR2 YYNGEE. This CDR3 has 20 amino acids. The J segment lost 3 bases and the V segment lost 4 bases, leaving 19 bases of the junction unmatched.

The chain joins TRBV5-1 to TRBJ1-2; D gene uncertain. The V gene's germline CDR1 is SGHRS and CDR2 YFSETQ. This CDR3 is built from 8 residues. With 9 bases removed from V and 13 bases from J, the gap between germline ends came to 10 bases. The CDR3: CATSAPTF. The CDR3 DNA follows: TGCGCCACTAGCGCCCCCACCTTC.

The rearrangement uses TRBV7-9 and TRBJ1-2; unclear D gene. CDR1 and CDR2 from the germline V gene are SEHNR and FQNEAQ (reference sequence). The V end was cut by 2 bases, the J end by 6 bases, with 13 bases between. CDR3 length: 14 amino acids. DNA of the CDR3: TGTGCCAGCAGCTTACACGATGCGGTGGATGGCTACACCTTC. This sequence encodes CASSLHDAVDGYTF.

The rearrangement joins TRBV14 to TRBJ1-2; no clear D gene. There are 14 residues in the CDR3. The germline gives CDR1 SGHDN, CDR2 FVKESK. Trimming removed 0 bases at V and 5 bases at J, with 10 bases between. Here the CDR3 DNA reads TGTGCCAGCAGCCAAGATGCGGGGTGGTATGGCTACACCTTC. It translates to CASSQDAGWYGYTF.

This CDR3 is CASSYLGQSYGYTF. The CDR3 DNA sequence: TGTGCCAGCAGTTACCTCGGACAGTCCTATGGCTACACCTTC. J is TRBJ1-2 and V is TRBV6-2 or TRBV6-3, with a tentative D call TRBD1 (6 bases). The V gene's germline CDR1 is MNHEY and CDR2 SVGEGT. This CDR3 has 14 residues. V shed 2 bases and J shed 4 bases, with 11 bases lying between them.